These 23 T cell receptor beta chains were all obtained from the same sample, sequenced in a study of PD-L1 blockade in urothelial cancer. Only in-frame clones appear in the TCRdb table, and some are missing; sequencing was by immunoSEQ multiplex PCR. The sample holds 37,000 or so clones; under 90% are singletons and the top ten take roughly 18%. Sequenced material: PBMCs, taken around atezolizumab (anti-PD-L1) treatment. The receptors here all came from a man aged 55-75 years with urothelial cancer.

The V gene is TRBV30, the J gene TRBJ2-7, with 11 nucleotides matching TRBD2. Losses at the gene ends were 3 bases for V and 0 bases for J; bases not matched to a gene: 16. The CDR3 covers 19 residues. Germline lookup yields CDR1 GTSNPN and CDR2 SVGIG (reference sequence). The CDR3 nucleotides read TGTGCCTGGAGGCCCAACCTTCTAGCGGGGGGTTCCAGCTCCTACGAGCAGTACTTC. Translation: CAWRPNLLAGGSSSYEQYF.

The genes are TRBV9 and TRBJ2-1, with D uncertain. The CDR3 length is 13 residues. V lost 3 bases and J 6 bases, leaving 10 bases between the germline ends. Germline loops: CDR1 SGDLS, CDR2 YYNGEE. CDR3 sequence: CASSENPGNEQFF. As DNA, the CDR3 is TGTGCCAGCAGCGAGAACCCGGGCAATGAGCAGTTCTTC.

The V gene is TRBV9, the J gene TRBJ2-1; TRBD2 aligns across 10 bases. The germline gives CDR1 SGDLS, CDR2 YYNGEE. Trimming took 0 bases from V and 4 from J; bases not matched to a gene: 10. The CDR3 is 18 amino acids. CDR3 protein: CASSVGLAGAAIYNEQFF. DNA of the CDR3: TGTGCCAGCAGCGTAGGTCTAGCGGGGGCGGCAATTTACAATGAGCAGTTCTTC.

The CDR3 sequence: CASGLMEGADTQYF. The CDR3 DNA sequence: TGTGCTAGTGGTTTGATGGAGGGAGCAGATACGCAGTATTTT. V and J are TRBV12-5 and TRBJ2-3; D is possibly TRBD2 (6 bases). Germline V gene sequence: CDR1 LGHNT, CDR2 FRNRAP. With 2 bases removed from V and 4 bases from J, the gap between germline ends came to 10 bases. CDR3 length equals 14 residues.

This clone was picked up a small number of times. The V and J genes are TRBV10-3 and TRBJ2-7; 7 positions match TRBD2. From germline, CDR1 is ENHRY and CDR2 SYGVKD. The CDR3 extends over 14 amino acids. V lost 0 bases, J lost 3 bases, and 2 bases stayed unmatched. CDR3 nucleotide sequence: TGTGCCATCAGTGAGTCGGGAGGGATCTACGAGCAGTACTTC. Encoded protein: CAISESGGIYEQYF.

The rearrangement joins TRBV5-6 to TRBJ1-2; 7 nucleotides line up with TRBD1. Germline V gives CDR1 SGHDT, CDR2 YYEEEE. The V and J ends lost 1 base and 8 bases, in that order; junction bases with no gene match: 5. CDR3 length: 13 amino acids. As DNA, the CDR3 is TGTGCCAGCAGCTTGAGCCAGGGGGTAGGCTACACCTTC. Protein sequence: CASSLSQGVGYTF.

The sample holds one count of this clone. The rearrangement links TRBV5-1 to TRBJ2-3; D is ambiguous. CDR3 length: 15 residues. V gave up 4 bases and J gave up 4 bases, with 16 bases separating them. Germline V gives CDR1 SGHRS, CDR2 YFSETQ. The CDR3 spells CASSPARQAPDTQYF. Written as DNA, the CDR3 is TGCGCCAGCAGCCCTGCCCGACAAGCCCCAGATACGCAGTATTTT.

The chain employs TRBV7-6 and TRBJ2-1; 10 bases line up with TRBD1. Germline V gene lookup returns CDR1 SGHVS and CDR2 FNYEAQ. The CDR3 loop spans 17 amino acids. V was pared by 6 bases and J by 3 bases, with 11 bases of the junction left unmatched. CDR3 bases: TGTGCCAGCAGTCCAGGGGCCGGGACAGGGGACTACAATGAGCAGTTCTTC. Protein product: CASSPGAGTGDYNEQFF.

This clone was seen only once. The chain links TRBV6-1 to TRBJ2-7, with TRBD1 matching over 7 bases. This CDR3 region has 14 residues. V was clipped by 8 bases and J by 3 bases; unmatched bases: 10. Per germline, CDR1 MNHNS and CDR2 SASEGT. CDR3 nucleotides: TGTGCCAGCGCGCCGGGGACAGAGAACTACGAGCAGTACTTC. Amino acid sequence: CASAPGTENYEQYF.

The V and J genes are TRBV30 and TRBJ2-5, with 9 nucleotides matching TRBD1. The CDR3 spans 15 residues. V lost 2 bases to trimming and J lost 4 bases; unmatched junction nucleotides: 8. Germline loops: CDR1 GTSNPN, CDR2 SVGIG (reference sequence). The CDR3 loop is CAWSRPGGQGETQYF. The CDR3 DNA reads as TGTGCCTGGAGTAGACCGGGGGGACAGGGAGAGACCCAGTACTTC.

V is TRBV27 and J is TRBJ2-7; weak D call: TRBD1 (6 bases). Per the germline V gene, CDR1 is MNHEY and CDR2 is SMNVEV (reference sequence). V dropped 3 bases and J dropped 2 bases, with 11 bases sitting between them. The CDR3 sequence is 14 residues long. CDR3 region: CASSLQGTPYEQYF. As DNA, the CDR3 is TGTGCCAGCAGTTTGCAGGGGACGCCCTACGAGCAGTACTTC.

The rearrangement joins TRBV5-1 to TRBJ2-7, with 11 bases that match TRBD2. This CDR3 is 17 amino acids long. CDR1 is SGHRS and CDR2 is YFSETQ in the germline V gene. V lost 4 bases and J lost 1; bases outside the gene matches: 10. CDR3 sequence (DNA): TGCGCCAGCAGCCCGGGGTCTCTAGCGGGGGGATCCTACGAGCAGTACTTC. This gives the protein CASSPGSLAGGSYEQYF.

The chain has TRBV7-8 and TRBJ2-7, with 7 nucleotides matching TRBD1. CDR3 size: 15 residues. V lost 5 bases and J lost 4; bases outside the gene matches: 11. Germline values: CDR1 SGHVS, CDR2 FQNEAQ. The CDR3 region is CASSAQRQGSYEQYF. CDR3 in DNA: TGTGCCAGCAGCGCCCAGAGACAGGGTTCGTACGAGCAGTACTTC.

The gene calls are TRBV5-6 and TRBJ1-2; possibly TRBD1 for D (6 bases). The CDR3 loop spans 14 amino acids. Germline V CDR1 and CDR2: SGHDT, YYEEEE. V lost 1 base and J lost 5, with 12 bases in between. CDR3 sequence: CASSLRAGVYGYTF. The DNA for the CDR3 is TGTGCCAGCAGCTTGAGAGCAGGGGTATATGGCTACACCTTC.

The chain links TRBV5-4 to TRBJ2-6, with no clear D. V lost 0 bases and J 0 bases, leaving 4 bases between the germline ends. CDR1 and CDR2 (germline): SGHNT, YYREEE (reference sequence). CDR3 length: 15 residues. In DNA form, the CDR3 reads TGTGCCAGCAGCTTGGACGGCTCTGGGGCCAACGTCCTGACTTTC. Translating gives CASSLDGSGANVLTF.

V is TRBV10-2 and J is TRBJ1-5, with TRBD1 identical over 8 bases. Germline CDR1 WSHSY, CDR2 SAAADI. The CDR3 is made up of 14 amino acids. With 9 bases clipped from V and 0 bases from J, the junction kept 4 bases outside the gene matches. Here the CDR3 reads CASRGQGSNQPQHF. In DNA form, the CDR3 reads TGCGCCAGTCGCGGACAGGGTAGCAATCAGCCCCAGCATTTT.

The rearrangement links TRBV2 to TRBJ2-7, with a possible D match to TRBD1 (6 bases). V dropped 3 bases and J dropped 0 bases, with 12 bases sitting between them. This CDR3 contains 15 residues. CDR1 SNHLY and CDR2 FYNNEI come from the germline V gene. CDR3: CASSDRGRDSYEQYF. CDR3 coding DNA: TGTGCCAGCAGTGACAGGGGTCGAGACTCCTACGAGCAGTACTTC.

CDR3: CASSQDLGLEATDTQYF. The CDR3 DNA follows: TGTGCCAGCAGCCAAGATCTGGGACTAGAAGCGACAGATACGCAGTATTTT. The rearrangement links TRBV14 to TRBJ2-3; TRBD2 aligns across 8 bases. CDR1 is SGHDN and CDR2 is FVKESK in the germline V gene. The CDR3 length is 17 residues. V lost 0 bases and J lost 3; bases outside the gene matches: 8.

This chain uses TRBV4-1 with TRBJ1-4; 7 nucleotides align to TRBD1. The CDR3 sequence is 13 residues long. Trimming took 4 bases from V and 7 from J; bases not matched to a gene: 3. CDR1 is MGHRA, CDR2 YSYEKL, per germline. CDR3: CASSRDRSEKLFF. Written as DNA, the CDR3 is TGCGCCAGCAGCCGGGACAGATCTGAAAAACTGTTTTTT.

J is TRBJ2-7 and V is TRBV7-2; D is unclear. CDR3 length: 15 amino acids. CDR1 SGHTA and CDR2 FQGNSA come from the germline V gene. With 3 bases removed from V and 0 bases from J, the gap between germline ends came to 12 bases. The DNA of the CDR3 is TGTGCCAGCAGCTTTATTCCTGGCTTCTCCTACGAGCAGTACTTC. It translates to CASSFIPGFSYEQYF. Together with reference TRBV7-2 and TRBJ2-7, the CDR3 gives the full variable domain: GAGVSQSPSNKVTEKGKDVELRCDPISGHTALYWYRQSLGQGLEFLIYFQGNSAPDKSGLPSDRFSAERTGGSVSTLTIQRTQQEDSAVYLCASSFIPGFSYEQYFGPGTRLTVT.

The rearrangement joins TRBV5-1 to TRBJ2-5; the match to TRBD2 covers 10 bases. Germline CDR1 and CDR2: SGHRS and YFSETQ. The CDR3 runs to 15 residues. J was trimmed by 4 bases and V by 0 bases; bases with no gene match: 3. CDR3 sequence reads: CASSLVAGGGETQYF. The CDR3 DNA follows: TGCGCCAGCAGCTTGGTAGCGGGGGGTGGAGAGACCCAGTACTTC.

This chain uses TRBV27 with TRBJ2-3, with 11 positions matching TRBD2. Germline V gene data show CDR1 as MNHEY and CDR2 as SMNVEV (reference sequence). The CDR3 consists of 16 residues. With 5 bases clipped from V and 5 bases from J, the junction kept 9 bases outside the gene matches. The CDR3 loop reads CASSRRLAGYIDTQYF. In nucleotides, the CDR3 is TGTGCCAGCAGTCGCCGACTAGCGGGGTATATAGATACGCAGTATTTT.

This clone was detected only once. The chain links TRBV29-1 to TRBJ2-3; weak D call: TRBD1 (6 bases). The CDR3 loop spans 13 amino acids. Germline CDR1 SQVTM, CDR2 ANQGSEA. V dropped 2 bases and J dropped 5 bases, with 11 bases sitting between them. For the CDR3, the DNA is TGCAGCGTTGAAAGGGGGTGGGGAGATACGCAGTATTTT. It is translated as CSVERGWGDTQYF.